The sequence of this T cell receptor beta chain was determined in a study of T cell responses to AZD1222 COVID-19 vaccine. Broader study findings: Scientists sampled the repertoires only once the peak T cell response had passed. The study found vaccine-associated CD4 TCRs spanning spike, dominant at 160-218 and 743-854.

Comment on this clone: The antigen is unknown.

Clones were read by immunoSEQ multiplex PCR, and TCRdb kept only the in-frame ones, dropping some. The data show 150,000 to 200,000 clones, approximately 90% seen once. The material sequenced was peripheral blood, taken on day 0 of AZD1222 vaccination. The origin of this receptor is an adult in good health.

The CDR3 nucleotides are TGCAGCGCCCGAGGGGGTGAGACCCAGTACTTC. Protein: CSARGGETQYF. The gene calls are TRBV29-1 and TRBJ2-5; TRBD1 is a possible D gene (6 bases). The CDR3 is 11 amino acids. Trimming removed 7 bases from V and 5 bases from J, with 11 bases in between. Germline values: CDR1 SQVTM, CDR2 ANQGSEA.